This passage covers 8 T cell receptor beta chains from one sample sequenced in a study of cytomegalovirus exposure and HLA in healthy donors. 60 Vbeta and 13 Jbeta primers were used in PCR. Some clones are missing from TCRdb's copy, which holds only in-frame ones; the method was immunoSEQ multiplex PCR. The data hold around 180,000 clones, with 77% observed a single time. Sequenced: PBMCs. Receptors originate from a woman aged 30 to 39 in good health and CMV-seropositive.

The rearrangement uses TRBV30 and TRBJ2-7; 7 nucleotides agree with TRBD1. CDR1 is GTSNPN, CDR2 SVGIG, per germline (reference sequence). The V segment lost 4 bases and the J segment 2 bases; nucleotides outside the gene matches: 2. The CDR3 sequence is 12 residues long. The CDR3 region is CAWNRGTYEQYF. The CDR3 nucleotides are TGTGCCTGGAACAGGGGTACCTACGAGCAGTACTTC. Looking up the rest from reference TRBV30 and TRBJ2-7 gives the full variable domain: SQTIHQWPATLVQPVGSPLSLECTVEGTSNPNLYWYRQAAGRGLQLLFYSVGIGQISSEVPQNLSASRPQDRQFILSSKKLLLSDSGFYLCAWNRGTYEQYFGPGTRLTVT.

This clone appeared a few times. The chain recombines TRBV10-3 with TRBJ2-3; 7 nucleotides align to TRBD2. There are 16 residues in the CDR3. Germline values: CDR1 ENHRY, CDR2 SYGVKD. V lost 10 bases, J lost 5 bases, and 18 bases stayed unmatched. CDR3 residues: CATSNLSGKGRDTQYF. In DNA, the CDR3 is TGTGCCACCTCAAACCTGAGCGGGAAGGGTAGAGATACGCAGTATTTT.

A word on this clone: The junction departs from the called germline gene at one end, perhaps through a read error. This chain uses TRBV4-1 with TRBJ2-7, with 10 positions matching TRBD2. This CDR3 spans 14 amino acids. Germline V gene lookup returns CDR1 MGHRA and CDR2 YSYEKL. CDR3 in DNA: TGCGCCAGCAGCCCAGCGGGACTAGCGTACGAGCAATACTTC. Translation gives CASSPAGLAYEQYF.

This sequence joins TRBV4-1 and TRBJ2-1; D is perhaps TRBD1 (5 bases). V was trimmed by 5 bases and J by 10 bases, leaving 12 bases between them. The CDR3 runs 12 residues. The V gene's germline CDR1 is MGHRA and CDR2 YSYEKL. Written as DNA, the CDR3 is TGCGCCAGCAGCTATCAGAAGGGGGAGCAGTTCTTC. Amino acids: CASSYQKGEQFF.

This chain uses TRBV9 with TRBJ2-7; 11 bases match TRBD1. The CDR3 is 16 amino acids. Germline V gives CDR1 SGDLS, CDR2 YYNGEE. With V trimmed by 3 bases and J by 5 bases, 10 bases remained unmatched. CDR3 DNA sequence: TGTGCCAGCAGCGCCATGCCCGGGACAGGGGGTAACGAGCAGTACTTC. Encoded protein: CASSAMPGTGGNEQYF.

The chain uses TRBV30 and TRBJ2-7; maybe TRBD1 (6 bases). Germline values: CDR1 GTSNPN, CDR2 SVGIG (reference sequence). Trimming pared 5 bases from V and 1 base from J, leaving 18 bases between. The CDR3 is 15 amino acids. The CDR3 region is CAWGPGQGHSYEQYF. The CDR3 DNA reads TGTGCCTGGGGCCCCGGGCAGGGGCATTCCTACGAGCAGTACTTC.

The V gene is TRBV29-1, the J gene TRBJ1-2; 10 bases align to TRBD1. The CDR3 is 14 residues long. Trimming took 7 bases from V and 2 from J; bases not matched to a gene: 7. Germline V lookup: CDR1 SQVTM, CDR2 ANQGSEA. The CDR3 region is CSAGTGESNYGYTF. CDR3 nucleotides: TGCAGCGCGGGGACAGGGGAATCAAACTATGGCTACACCTTC. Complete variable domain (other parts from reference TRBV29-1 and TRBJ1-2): SAVISQKPSRDICQRGTSLTIQCQVDSQVTMMFWYRQQPGQSLTLIATANQGSEATYESGFVIDKFPISRPNLTFSTLTVSNMSPEDSSIYLCSAGTGESNYGYTFGSGTRLTVV.

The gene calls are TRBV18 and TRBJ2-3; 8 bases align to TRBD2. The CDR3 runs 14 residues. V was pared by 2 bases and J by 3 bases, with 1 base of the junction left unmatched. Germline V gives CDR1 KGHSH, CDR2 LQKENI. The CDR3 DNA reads TGTGCCAGCTCACCAGTAGCGGGGACAGATACGCAGTATTTT. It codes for CASSPVAGTDTQYF.